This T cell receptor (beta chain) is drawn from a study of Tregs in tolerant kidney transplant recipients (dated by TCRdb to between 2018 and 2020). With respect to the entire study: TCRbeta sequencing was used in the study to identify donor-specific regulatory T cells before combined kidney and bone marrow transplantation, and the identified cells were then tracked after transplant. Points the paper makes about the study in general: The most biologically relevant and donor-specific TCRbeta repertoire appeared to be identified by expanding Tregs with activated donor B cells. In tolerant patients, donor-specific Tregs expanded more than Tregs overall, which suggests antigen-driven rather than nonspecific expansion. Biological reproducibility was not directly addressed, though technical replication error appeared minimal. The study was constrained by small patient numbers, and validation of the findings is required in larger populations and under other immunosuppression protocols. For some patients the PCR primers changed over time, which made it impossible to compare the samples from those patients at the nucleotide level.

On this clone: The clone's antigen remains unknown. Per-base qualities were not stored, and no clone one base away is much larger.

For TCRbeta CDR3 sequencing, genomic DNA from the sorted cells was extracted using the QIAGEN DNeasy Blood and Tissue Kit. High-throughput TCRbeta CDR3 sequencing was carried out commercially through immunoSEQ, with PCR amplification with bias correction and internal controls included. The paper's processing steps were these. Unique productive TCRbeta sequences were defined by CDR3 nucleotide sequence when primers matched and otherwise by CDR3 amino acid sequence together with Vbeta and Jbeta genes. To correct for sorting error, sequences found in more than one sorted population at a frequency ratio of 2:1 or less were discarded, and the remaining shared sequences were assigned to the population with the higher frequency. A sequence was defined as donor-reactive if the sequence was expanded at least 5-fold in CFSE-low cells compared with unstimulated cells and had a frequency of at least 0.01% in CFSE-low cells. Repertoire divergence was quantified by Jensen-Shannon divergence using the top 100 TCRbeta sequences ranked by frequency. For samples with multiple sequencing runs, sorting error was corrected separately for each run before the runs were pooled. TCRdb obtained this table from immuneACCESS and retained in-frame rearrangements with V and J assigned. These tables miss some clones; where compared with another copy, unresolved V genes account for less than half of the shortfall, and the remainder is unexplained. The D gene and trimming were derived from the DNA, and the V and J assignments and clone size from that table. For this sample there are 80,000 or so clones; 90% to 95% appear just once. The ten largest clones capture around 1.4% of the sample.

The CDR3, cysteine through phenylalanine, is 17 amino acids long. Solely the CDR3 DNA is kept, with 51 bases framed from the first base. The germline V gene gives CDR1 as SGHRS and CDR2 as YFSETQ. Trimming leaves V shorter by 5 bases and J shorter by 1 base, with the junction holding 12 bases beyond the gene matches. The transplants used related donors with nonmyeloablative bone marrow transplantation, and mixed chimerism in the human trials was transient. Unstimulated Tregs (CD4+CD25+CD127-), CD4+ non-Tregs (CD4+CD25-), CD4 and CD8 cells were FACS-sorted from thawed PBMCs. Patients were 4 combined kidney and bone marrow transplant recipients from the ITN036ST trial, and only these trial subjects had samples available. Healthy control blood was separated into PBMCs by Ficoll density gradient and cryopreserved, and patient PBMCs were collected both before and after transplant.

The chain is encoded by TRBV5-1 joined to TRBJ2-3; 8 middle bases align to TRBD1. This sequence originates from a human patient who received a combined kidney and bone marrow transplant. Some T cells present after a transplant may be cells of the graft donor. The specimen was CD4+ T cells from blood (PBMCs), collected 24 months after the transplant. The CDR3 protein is CASRDWQRTGRTDTQYF. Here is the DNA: TGCGCCAGCAGAGATTGGCAGCGGACAGGGCGCACAGATACGCAGTATTTT.